Following are 20 T cell receptor beta chains from one sample sequenced in a study of a mutant IDH1 vaccine in newly diagnosed glioma. Time point described: week 35, safety follow-up. Doses consisted of 300 ug of mutant IDH1 20-mer peptide each, paired with topical imiquimod. Their specific antigens are unknown. The data were produced by immunoSEQ multiplex PCR, yet TCRdb's version contains in-frame clones alone and is incomplete. Here the sample spans about 48,000 clones, 70% to 80% being singletons. The starting material was PBMCs, obtained from a glioma patient whose treatment included an IDH1 peptide vaccine. The receptors originated from a man aged 40-49 years with glioma.

The V call is TRBV4-2, the J call TRBJ2-3, with D possibly matching TRBD2 (6 bases). Germline V gene sequence: CDR1 LGHNA, CDR2 YNFKEQ. The V end was cut by 1 base, the J end by 2 bases, with 19 bases between. The CDR3 runs 18 residues. CDR3 DNA: TGTGCCAGCAGCCAAGCCCCAGTGGGATCGCGGGACACAGATACGCAGTATTTT. It translates to CASSQAPVGSRDTDTQYF.

The V gene is TRBV7-9, the J gene TRBJ1-1; tentative D call: TRBD1 (6 bases). Germline V gives CDR1 SEHNR, CDR2 FQNEAQ (reference sequence). This CDR3 contains 11 residues. The V end lost 9 bases, the J end lost 6 bases, and 11 bases lay between the germline ends. In DNA form, the CDR3 reads TGTGCCAGTAACAGGGTCGCTGAAGCTTTCTTT. Its translation is CASNRVAEAFF. The full variable domain, with the rest looked up from reference TRBV7-9 and TRBJ1-1, is DTGVSQNPRHKITKRGQNVTFRCDPISEHNRLYWYRQTLGQGPEFLTYFQNEAQLEKSRLLSDRFSAERPKGSFSTLEIQRTEQGDSAMYLCASNRVAEAFFGQGTRLTVV.

The rearrangement uses TRBV7-2 and TRBJ1-1, with D possibly being TRBD1 (6 bases). The V and J ends lost 2 bases and 6 bases respectively, with 10 bases between them. Germline CDR1 and CDR2: SGHTA and FQGNSA. This CDR3 has 13 amino acids. As DNA, the CDR3 is TGTGCCAGCAGCTTAATTTCAGGGGCTGAAGCTTTCTTT. It is translated as CASSLISGAEAFF.

This clone has more than one count but fewer than ten. The rearrangement links TRBV5-4 to TRBJ2-3; TRBD2 aligns across 9 bases. This CDR3 comprises 15 residues. CDR1 and CDR2 (germline): SGHNT, YYREEE (reference sequence). The V segment lost 3 bases and the J segment 4 bases; nucleotides outside the gene matches: 6. The CDR3, as DNA: TGTGCCAGCAGCTCCGTAGCGGGAGAAGCAGATACGCAGTATTTT. It is translated as CASSSVAGEADTQYF.

The chain has TRBV7-6 and TRBJ2-7; D unresolved. There are 12 residues in the CDR3. V lost 4 bases and J 0 bases, leaving 4 bases between the germline ends. The germline V gene has CDR1 SGHVS and CDR2 FNYEAQ. The CDR3 coding sequence is TGTGCCAGCAGCTCAACCTCCTACGAGCAGTACTTC. This translates into CASSSTSYEQYF.

V usage is TRBV28 and J usage is TRBJ2-3; D uncertain. Germline V lookup: CDR1 MDHEN, CDR2 SYDVKM. The CDR3 length is 11 residues. Between the trimmed V and J ends, which lost 2 bases and 7 bases, there was a span of 4 bases. The CDR3 bases are TGTGCCAGCAGTTTAGGGTATACGCAGTATTTT. This translates into CASSLGYTQYF.

The sample holds one count of this clone. The gene calls are TRBV6-1 and TRBJ2-1, with 14 nucleotides matching TRBD2. The V and J ends lost 6 bases and 5 bases, in that order; junction bases with no gene match: 3. Per the germline V gene, CDR1 is MNHNS and CDR2 is SASEGT. This CDR3 has 15 residues. Here the CDR3 reads CASRGLAGVNNEQFF. The CDR3 DNA reads TGTGCCAGCAGGGGACTAGCGGGAGTCAACAATGAGCAGTTCTTC.

The J gene is TRBJ2-1, the V gene TRBV10-2; TRBD2 matches 8 bases. This CDR3 is built from 17 residues. The V segment lost 4 bases and the J segment 0 bases; nucleotides outside the gene matches: 8. CDR1 and CDR2 (germline): WSHSY, SAAADI. The CDR3 protein is CASSGGFSGTSYNEQFF. The CDR3 coding sequence is TGCGCCAGCAGTGGGGGGTTTAGCGGGACCTCCTACAATGAGCAGTTCTTC.

The J gene is TRBJ1-5, the V gene TRBV29-1, with 7 bases that match TRBD1. The CDR3 spans 14 residues. The junction had 9 bases not matched to a gene; V was cut back by 5 bases and J by 5 bases. The V gene's germline CDR1 is SQVTM and CDR2 ANQGSEA. This CDR3 reads CSVMEGASDQPQHF. CDR3 bases: TGCAGCGTTATGGAGGGGGCGTCTGATCAGCCCCAGCATTTT.

The chain couples TRBV29-1 to TRBJ2-3, with 11 nucleotides matching TRBD2. CDR3 length equals 15 residues. Germline loops: CDR1 SQVTM, CDR2 ANQGSEA. Trimming cost V 8 bases and J 2 bases; bases outside gene matches: 9. CDR3 region: CSTRLTSGITDTQYF. The CDR3 DNA is TGCAGCACCCGCCTGACTAGCGGGATCACAGATACGCAGTATTTT.

This clone was seen more than once but under ten times. This sequence joins TRBV7-8 and TRBJ1-5; 7 nucleotides match TRBD1. Germline V lookup: CDR1 SGHVS, CDR2 FQNEAQ. With 0 bases clipped from V and 7 bases from J, the junction kept 6 bases outside the gene matches. The CDR3 length is 15 residues. The CDR3 DNA follows: TGTGCCAGCAGCTTAGCAGAGGGGGCGGAGCAGCCCCAGCATTTT. Amino acids: CASSLAEGAEQPQHF.

This clone was recorded a few times. The CDR3 DNA follows: TGCAGCGTTGATCGGGTAAGGTGGACGAACACTGAAGCTTTCTTT. This sequence encodes CSVDRVRWTNTEAFF. J is TRBJ1-1 and V is TRBV29-1; D gene unclear. This CDR3 region has 15 residues. V lost 3 bases and J lost 1, with 15 bases in between. Germline-derived CDR1 and CDR2 are SQVTM and ANQGSEA.

The chain has TRBV9 and TRBJ2-5; the match to TRBD1 covers 8 bases. Trimming cost V 5 bases and J 5 bases; bases outside gene matches: 11. The CDR3 is 15 residues long. Germline CDR1 is SGDLS and CDR2 is YYNGEE. CDR3 in DNA: TGTGCCAGCAGTGCAAGCCAGGGGGCGCAGGAGACCCAGTACTTC. Translating it yields CASSASQGAQETQYF.

This clone was recorded a few times. Here the CDR3 DNA reads TGTGCCAGCAGCTTGTATTCTACCCGCGCAGATACGCAGTATTTT. Protein: CASSLYSTRADTQYF. J is TRBJ2-3 and V is TRBV5-4; D call uncertain. Germline CDR1 reads SGHNT; CDR2 reads YYREEE (reference sequence). V lost 1 base, J lost 4 bases, and 13 bases lay in between. There are 15 residues in the CDR3.

The gene calls are TRBV25-1 and TRBJ1-2, with TRBD1 as a possible D gene (6 bases). Trimming stripped 6 bases from V and 6 bases from J, with 14 bases between. The CDR3 loop spans 13 amino acids. Germline CDR1 reads MGHDK; CDR2 reads SYGVNS. The chain's CDR3 is CASSHRVDDGYTF. The CDR3 DNA is TGTGCCAGCAGCCACAGGGTGGACGATGGCTACACCTTC.

The CDR3 reads CASSSPGQGSGELFF. CDR3 nucleotide sequence: TGTGCCAGTAGTTCACCGGGACAGGGGTCCGGGGAGCTGTTTTTT. The rearrangement links TRBV19 to TRBJ2-2, with 10 bases matching TRBD1. With V trimmed by 5 bases and J by 6 bases, 6 bases remained unmatched. The germline V gene encodes CDR1 LNHDA and CDR2 SQIVND (reference sequence). This CDR3 spans 15 amino acids.

The chain carries TRBV20-1 and TRBJ2-5, with D unclear. The V and J ends lost 7 bases and 7 bases respectively, with 13 bases between them. The length of the CDR3 is 11 residues. CDR1 DFQATT and CDR2 SNEGSKA come from the germline V gene (reference sequence). The CDR3 here is CSGAAYGTQYF. The CDR3 nucleotides read TGCAGTGGAGCAGCGTATGGGACCCAGTACTTC.

This clone was counted a single time. The gene calls are TRBV11-3 and TRBJ2-5; no definite D call. This CDR3 has 13 residues. CDR1 is SGHNT, CDR2 YENEEA, per germline. V lost 1 base and J 10 bases, leaving 13 bases between the germline ends. In nucleotides, the CDR3 is TGTGCCAGCAGCTTAGGACCTTATAGTGACCAGTACTTC. Translated, it gives CASSLGPYSDQYF.

The V and J genes are TRBV11-2 and TRBJ1-1; no definite D call. The germline V gene encodes CDR1 SGHAT and CDR2 FQNNGV. CDR3 length: 13 amino acids. Trimming stripped 5 bases from V and 0 bases from J, with 7 bases between. The CDR3, as DNA: TGTGCCAGCAGCCAAGTATTGAACACTGAAGCTTTCTTT. It codes for CASSQVLNTEAFF.

The chain links TRBV2 to TRBJ2-7; TRBD1 matches 8 bases. CDR3 length: 14 residues. Trimming took 6 bases from V and 0 from J; bases not matched to a gene: 4. CDR1 and CDR2 (germline): SNHLY, FYNNEI. CDR3 in amino acids: CASSDRGSSYEQYV. For the CDR3, the DNA is TGTGCCAGCAGCGACAGGGGTAGCTCCTACGAGCAGTACGTC.